The 4 T cell receptor beta chains below all came from one sample that was sequenced in a study of blood T cell repertoires in COVID-19. Assay: immunoSEQ multiplex PCR; the TCRdb copy retains only in-frame clones and omits some. The sample carries about 120,000 clones, 85% to 90% recorded once. Sample: peripheral blood. The receptor source for this set is a man aged 65 to 85 with active or convalescent COVID-19.

This CDR3 is CASSFGTANSPLHF. CDR3 DNA: TGTGCCAGCAGCTTCGGGACAGCCAATTCACCCCTCCACTTT. V and J are TRBV5-6 and TRBJ1-6, with 7 bases matching TRBD1. Germline values: CDR1 SGHDT, CDR2 YYEEEE. V shed 2 bases and J 7 bases; nucleotides not matched to a gene: 3. The CDR3 totals 14 residues.

The chain recombines TRBV5-1 with TRBJ2-3; the D is unclear. Trimming shortened V by 0 bases and J by 0 bases, and 5 bases separated the two germline ends. Per germline, CDR1 SGHRS and CDR2 YFSETQ. This CDR3 contains 14 residues. Here the CDR3 reads CASSLAPSTDTQYF. As DNA, the CDR3 is TGCGCCAGCAGCTTGGCCCCAAGCACAGATACGCAGTATTTT.

The V gene is TRBV28, the J gene TRBJ1-2; weak D call: TRBD1 (5 bases). The CDR3 totals 14 residues. V was trimmed by 3 bases and J by 8 bases, leaving 16 bases between them. CDR1 and CDR2 (germline): MDHEN, SYDVKM. Here the CDR3 reads CASSLNRGSAGYTF. The CDR3 nucleotides are TGTGCCAGCAGTTTGAATAGGGGATCGGCCGGCTACACCTTC.

The genes are TRBV6-5 and TRBJ2-7; weak D call: TRBD1 (5 bases). The CDR3 consists of 13 residues. Trimming stripped 6 bases from V and 7 bases from J, with 16 bases between. In germline, CDR1 is MNHEY, CDR2 SVGAGI. The CDR3 here is CASRTGLVGEQYF. The CDR3 region has the DNA TGTGCCAGCAGAACAGGCCTGGTGGGGGAGCAGTACTTC.